This TCR beta chain came from a study of T cells in Graves' hyperthyroidism and ophthalmopathy. Germline values: CDR1 SGHTS, CDR2 YDEGEE. There are 10 residues in the CDR3. V was pared by 5 bases and J by 10 bases, with 9 bases between. In this sample, this clonotype turned up a few times. Antigen: not known. Patients having uncontrolled infection, another autoimmune disease, pregnancy or lactation were not included. Diagnostic assessment was based on clinical symptoms, serum thyroxine and TRAb, thyroid ultrasound and orbital computed tomography. RNA transcripts served as the template for amplifying TCR beta CDR3 regions. TCR CDR3 underwent first-round RT-PCR with the HTBI primer set. TCRdb independently ran MiXCR on the multiplex PCR reads; one entry per CDR3 protein. This table holds about 710,000 distinct CDR3 sequences, about 16% found once. Findings and limits, study-wide: Expanded thyroid clonotypes (above 0.001) were mostly also found in blood.

The chain is built from TRBV5-8 and TRBJ1-1; the D is unclear. The source of this sequence is a young man with Graves' hyperthyroidism. Sequencing input: blood. Here the CDR3 reads CASSRTGAFF. The DNA for the CDR3 is TGTGCCAGCAGTCGGACCGGAGCTTTCTTT.